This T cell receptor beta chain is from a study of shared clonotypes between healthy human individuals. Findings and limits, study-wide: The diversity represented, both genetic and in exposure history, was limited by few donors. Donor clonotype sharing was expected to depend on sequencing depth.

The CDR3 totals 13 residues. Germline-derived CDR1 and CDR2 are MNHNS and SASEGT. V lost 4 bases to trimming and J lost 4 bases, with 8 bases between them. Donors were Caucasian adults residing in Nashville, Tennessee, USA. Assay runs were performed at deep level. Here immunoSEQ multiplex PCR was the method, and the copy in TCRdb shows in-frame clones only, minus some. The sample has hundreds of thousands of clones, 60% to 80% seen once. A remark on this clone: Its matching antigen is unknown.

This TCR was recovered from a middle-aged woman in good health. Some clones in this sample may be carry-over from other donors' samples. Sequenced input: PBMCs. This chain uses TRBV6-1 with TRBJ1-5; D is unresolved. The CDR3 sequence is CASSGIKNQPQHF. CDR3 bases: TGTGCCAGCAGTGGTATCAAAAATCAGCCCCAGCATTTT.